This T cell receptor beta chain originates from a study of neurological immune-mediated disorders. Across the whole study: There were around 34 multiple sclerosis patients. Of these, around 30 had relapsing-remitting MS and 3 had secondary progressive MS.

TCRdb reprocessed the 5' RACE reads with MiXCR, giving one entry per CDR3 protein. Of 70,000 to 90,000 distinct CDR3 sequences in the sample, about 5% were seen once. This clonotype turned up a few times. The CDR3 covers 14 residues. V was clipped by 2 bases and J by 3 bases, with 9 bases between them. Germline CDR1 reads SGHRS; CDR2 reads YFSETQ. Sequencing input: PBMCs. The TCR originated in a young woman with multiple sclerosis. The chain combines TRBV5-1 with TRBJ1-3; no clear D. The CDR3: CASSFEDFGNTIYF. The CDR3 DNA reads as TGCGCCAGCAGCTTTGAAGACTTTGGAAACACCATATATTTT.